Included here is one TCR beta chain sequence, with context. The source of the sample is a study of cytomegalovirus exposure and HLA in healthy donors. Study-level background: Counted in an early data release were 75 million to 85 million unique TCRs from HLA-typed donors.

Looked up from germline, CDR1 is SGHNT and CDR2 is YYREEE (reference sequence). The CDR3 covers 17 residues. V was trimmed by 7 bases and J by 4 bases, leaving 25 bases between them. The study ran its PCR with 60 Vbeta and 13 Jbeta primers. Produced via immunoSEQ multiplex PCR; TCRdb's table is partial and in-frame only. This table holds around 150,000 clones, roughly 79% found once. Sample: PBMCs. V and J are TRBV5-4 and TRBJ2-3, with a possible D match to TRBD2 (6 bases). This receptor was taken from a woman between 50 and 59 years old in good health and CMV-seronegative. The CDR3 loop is CASRKRSGAGGADTQYF. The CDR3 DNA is TGTGCCAGCCGTAAGCGCTCCGGGGCCGGGGGAGCAGATACGCAGTATTTT.